This entry lists 29 T cell receptor beta chains sequenced from one sample in a study of regulatory T cells in long-lasting Graves disease. Time point here: newly diagnosed GD, antithyroid drugs for less than 3 months. Preparation of the TCR library used RNA extracted from PBMCs. To make TCR beta libraries, researchers used iRepertoire HTBI primers and Arm-PCR of CDR3 regions. TCRdb re-called the multiplex PCR reads with MiXCR, one entry per CDR3 protein. This sample has 520,000 or so distinct CDR3 sequences, with about 11% found just once. The same specimen was also included in a second study, on T cells in Graves' hyperthyroidism and ophthalmopathy.

The sequencing here drew on peripheral blood mononuclear cells (PBMCs), taken at new diagnosis, from a patient treated with antithyroid drugs. The source is a young woman with Graves disease.

This clonotype was seen at least ten times. The rearrangement joins TRBV11-2 to TRBJ2-2; maybe TRBD2 (7 bases). The V end was cut by 5 bases, the J end by 5 bases, with 18 bases between. The CDR3 runs 16 residues. CDR1 is SGHAT and CDR2 is FQNNGV in the germline V gene. The CDR3 reads CASSHLGGRRTGELFF. CDR3 bases: TGTGCCAGCAGCCACCTCGGGGGGCGAAGGACCGGGGAGCTGTTTTTT.

The V call is TRBV20-1, the J call TRBJ2-7, with 8 bases identical to TRBD1. Germline values: CDR1 DFQATT, CDR2 SNEGSKA (reference sequence). Trimming took 4 bases from V and 4 from J; bases not matched to a gene: 12. The CDR3 runs to 15 residues. CDR3 in amino acids: CSATPGTGSGYEQYF. In DNA, the CDR3 is TGCAGTGCTACCCCTGGGACAGGCTCGGGTTACGAGCAGTACTTC.

This clonotype showed up many times. The chain joins TRBV5-1 to TRBJ2-1, with 11 nucleotides matching TRBD1. The CDR3 is 16 amino acids. The V gene end was trimmed by 3 bases and the J gene end by 0 bases; junction bases not matched to a gene: 2. Germline CDR1 SGHRS, CDR2 YFSETQ. The CDR3 region has the DNA TGCGCCAGCAGCTCGGGGACAGGGGGCTCCTACAATGAGCAGTTCTTC. It translates to CASSSGTGGSYNEQFF.

This clonotype was seen a few times. This chain links TRBV7-6 with TRBJ2-1; unclear D gene. Trimming cost V 5 bases and J 6 bases, with 14 bases left between them. The CDR3 runs to 14 residues. CDR1 is SGHVS and CDR2 is FNYEAQ in the germline V gene. CDR3 amino acids: CASSLGSTANEQFF. The CDR3 DNA sequence: TGTGCCAGCAGCCTCGGGTCCACTGCCAATGAGCAGTTCTTC.

This clonotype was counted many times. This chain joins TRBV7-2 and TRBJ2-1, with 11 bases fitting TRBD1. In germline, CDR1 is SGHTA, CDR2 FQGNSA. CDR3 length equals 16 residues. V lost 1 base and J lost 8; bases outside the gene matches: 7. CDR3 residues: CASSLGRDRGIYEQFF. CDR3 bases: TGTGCCAGCAGCTTAGGGCGGGACAGGGGGATATATGAGCAGTTCTTC.

This clonotype was seen many times. The rearrangement joins TRBV6-9 to TRBJ2-1, with TRBD2 identical over 10 bases. V lost 3 bases to trimming and J lost 12 bases; unmatched junction nucleotides: 2. The CDR3 totals 12 residues. Germline CDR1 is MNHGY and CDR2 is SVAAGI. CDR3 sequence: CASSYRTSGQFF. The DNA of the CDR3 is TGTGCCAGCAGTTACAGGACTAGCGGGCAGTTCTTC.

J is TRBJ2-7 and V is TRBV6-5; 7 bases are shared with TRBD1. CDR1 and CDR2 from the germline V gene are MNHEY and SVGAGI. The CDR3 sequence is 14 residues long. V dropped 6 bases and J dropped 2; count of bases not matched to a gene: 7. The CDR3: CASSYRGVPYEQYF. In DNA, the CDR3 is TGTGCCAGCAGCTACAGGGGAGTCCCCTACGAGCAGTACTTC.

Ten or more counts support this clonotype. The chain has TRBV19 and TRBJ1-6; 9 positions match TRBD1. The germline CDR1 and CDR2 sequences are LNHDA and SQIVND (reference sequence). V shed 6 bases and J 9 bases; nucleotides not matched to a gene: 15. This CDR3 contains 17 residues. The DNA of the CDR3 is TGTGCCAGTAGACCCGGGAACAGGGGGCGATTCGGTTCACCCCTCCACTTT. Amino acids: CASRPGNRGRFGSPLHF.

In its sample, this clonotype was seen a few times. The V and J genes are TRBV5-1 and TRBJ2-1; the D call may be TRBD1 or TRBD2 (5 bases each). The CDR3 extends over 15 amino acids. In germline, CDR1 is SGHRS, CDR2 YFSETQ. Trimming took 1 base from V and 5 from J, leaving 13 bases between them. CDR3 DNA: TGCGCCAGCAGCTTGTATGGGGGATTTGACAATGAGCAGTTCTTC. Translated: CASSLYGGFDNEQFF.

This clonotype occurred a few times. Written as DNA, the CDR3 is TGCAGTGCTAGAGAGGGGGCGAGGTCCTACGAGCAGTACTTC. It codes for CSAREGARSYEQYF. The chain joins TRBV20-1 to TRBJ2-7; D is perhaps TRBD1 (6 bases). The germline CDR1 and CDR2 sequences are DFQATT and SNEGSKA (reference sequence). The V and J ends lost 0 bases and 1 base respectively, with 10 bases between them. This CDR3 contains 14 residues.

The sample holds a few counts of this clonotype. This CDR3 is missing its conserved last phenylalanine or tryptophan, likely due to a read error. The V call is TRBV19, the J call TRBJ2-7; D may be TRBD1 (6 bases). CDR1 and CDR2 (germline): LNHDA, SQIVND (reference sequence). Between the trimmed V and J ends, which lost 6 bases and 2 bases, there was a span of 17 bases. This CDR3 is built from 15 residues. For the CDR3, the DNA is TGTGCCAGTAGGCAGGACAGCGAGGGCCCCTACGAGCAGTACCTC. It yields the protein CASRQDSEGPYEQYL.

This clonotype has a handful of counts. Because the CDR3 is missing its conserved closing phenylalanine or tryptophan, this is likely a read error. V gene TRBV30 combines with J gene TRBJ1-2; D is perhaps TRBD1 (6 bases). Trimming removed 5 bases from V and 2 bases from J, with 12 bases in between. The CDR3 consists of 13 residues. Germline values: CDR1 GTSNPN, CDR2 SVGIG (reference sequence). The CDR3 bases are TGTGCCTGGGTAACAGGGTACAACTATGGCTACACCCTC. It translates to CAWVTGYNYGYTL.

This clonotype has more than one count but fewer than ten. The J gene is TRBJ1-2, the V gene TRBV28, with unresolved D. The CDR3 spans 13 residues. The V gene lost 4 bases and the J gene lost 5 bases, with 11 bases spanning the gap. Germline V gene data show CDR1 as MDHEN and CDR2 as SYDVKM. In DNA, the CDR3 is TGTGCCAGCAGTTACGGACGGAGGTATGGCTACACCTTC. Translated, it gives CASSYGRRYGYTF.

The sample holds many counts of this clonotype. The V and J genes are TRBV6-5 and TRBJ1-6; D is unclear. V was clipped by 0 bases and J by 0 bases, with 6 bases between them. Germline assignment: CDR1 MNHEY and CDR2 SVGAGI. The CDR3 extends over 16 amino acids. CDR3 nucleotides: TGTGCCAGCAGTTACTCCGACGGCTCCTATAATTCACCCCTCCACTTT. It specifies CASSYSDGSYNSPLHF.

As to this clonotype: A far larger clone is only one base removed, so a read error is likely. The J gene is TRBJ2-1, the V gene TRBV7-3; a weak D match, TRBD1 (6 bases). CDR1 is SGHTA, CDR2 FQGTGA, per germline. This CDR3 is 16 amino acids long. The CDR3 DNA reads TGTGCCAGCAGCCCACCGGGCAGGGGATCCTACAATGAGCGGTTCTTC. Its protein is CASSPPGRGSYNERFF. Combining the CDR3 with reference TRBV7-3 and TRBJ2-1 gives the whole variable domain GAGVSQTPSNKVTEKGKYVELRCDPISGHTALYWYRQSLGQGPEFLIYFQGTGAADDSGLPNDRFFAVRPEGSVSTLKIQRTERGDSAVYLCASSPPGRGSYNERFFGPGTRLTVL.

Many counts were recorded for this clonotype. The chain employs TRBV5-6 and TRBJ2-5; the match to TRBD2 covers 12 bases. Germline assignment: CDR1 SGHDT and CDR2 YYEEEE. The ends lost 0 bases at V and 4 bases at J; junction bases unmatched: 10. The CDR3 runs to 18 residues. For the CDR3, the DNA is TGTGCCAGCAGCTTGGATCTAGCGGGAGGGCGAGGGACAGAGACCCAGTACTTC. Protein: CASSLDLAGGRGTETQYF.

The J gene is TRBJ2-1, the V gene TRBV5-1, with 8 bases lining up with TRBD1. Per the germline V gene, CDR1 is SGHRS and CDR2 is YFSETQ. This CDR3 region has 15 residues. Losses at the gene ends were 4 bases for V and 6 bases for J; bases not matched to a gene: 9. CDR3 sequence: CASSSTGQAFNEQFF. The CDR3 coding sequence is TGCGCCAGCAGCAGCACGGGACAGGCTTTCAATGAGCAGTTCTTC.

This clonotype was observed a handful of times. The rearrangement uses TRBV30 and TRBJ2-7; 7 nucleotides match TRBD1. Germline CDR1 and CDR2: GTSNPN and SVGIG (reference sequence). The CDR3 spans 13 residues. J gave up 4 bases and V 1 base, and 4 bases lay outside the gene matches. The DNA of the CDR3 is TGTGCCTGGAGTGGACAGACAGGGTACGAGCAGTACTTC. Its protein is CAWSGQTGYEQYF.

This clonotype was picked up many times. J is TRBJ2-3 and V is TRBV28; D gene unclear. Trimming took 8 bases from V and 2 from J, leaving 14 bases between them. The CDR3 spans 14 residues. In germline, CDR1 is MDHEN, CDR2 SYDVKM. The CDR3, as DNA: TGTGCCAGCTCATCCGGGCAAAACACAGATACGCAGTATTTT. Translating gives CASSSGQNTDTQYF.

This clonotype has at least ten counts. V usage is TRBV25-1 and J usage is TRBJ2-2, with D perhaps matching TRBD2 (5 bases). The CDR3 sequence is 17 residues long. V lost 4 bases to trimming and J lost 2 bases, with 17 bases between them. Germline V gene data show CDR1 as MGHDK and CDR2 as SYGVNS. CDR3 loop: CASSGPRGGLNTGELFF. The CDR3 bases are TGTGCCAGCAGTGGTCCCCGGGGTGGCCTCAACACCGGGGAGCTGTTTTTT. Combining the CDR3 with reference TRBV25-1 and TRBJ2-2 gives the whole variable domain EADIYQTPRYLVIGTGKKITLECSQTMGHDKMYWYQQDPGMELHLIHYSYGVNSTEKGDLSSESTVSRIRTEHFPLTLESARPSHTSQYLCASSGPRGGLNTGELFFGEGSRLTVL.

J is TRBJ1-1 and V is TRBV6-1, with 8 bases aligning to TRBD1. The CDR3 is 13 amino acids. V gave up 6 bases and J gave up 7 bases; unmatched junction bases: 7. Germline assignment: CDR1 MNHNS and CDR2 SASEGT. In DNA form, the CDR3 reads TGTGCCAGCAGACCCGGACAGGGTAATGAAGCTTTCTTT. It specifies CASRPGQGNEAFF.

This clonotype was seen at least ten times. The genes are TRBV10-1 and TRBJ2-5, with 9 positions matching TRBD1. With V trimmed by 5 bases and J by 5 bases, 6 bases remained unmatched. The CDR3 contains 14 residues. Germline V gives CDR1 WNHNN, CDR2 SYGVQD (reference sequence). The CDR3 loop is CASSRTGDGETQYF. The CDR3 DNA is TGCGCCAGCAGTAGGACAGGGGACGGGGAGACCCAGTACTTC.

The chain links TRBV20-1 to TRBJ1-1, with D unclear. Germline V gene lookup returns CDR1 DFQATT and CDR2 SNEGSKA (reference sequence). Deletions cut 3 bases from V and 6 bases from J, with 14 bases between. This CDR3 contains 13 residues. CDR3 protein: CSARRGESPEAFF. Here the CDR3 DNA reads TGCAGTGCTAGGCGGGGAGAGAGTCCTGAAGCTTTCTTT.

This clonotype was seen repeatedly, ten times or more. The gene calls are TRBV28 and TRBJ1-2; a possible D gene is TRBD1 (5 bases). Germline loops: CDR1 MDHEN, CDR2 SYDVKM. V lost 3 bases and J 1 base, leaving 9 bases between the germline ends. This CDR3 spans 14 amino acids. The CDR3: CASSLRQNNYGYTF. The CDR3 DNA reads TGTGCCAGCAGTTTGAGACAGAATAACTATGGCTACACCTTC.

This clonotype appeared a few times. V gene TRBV12-3 or TRBV12-4 combines with J gene TRBJ2-1; D might be TRBD2 (6 bases). The CDR3 covers 14 residues. V was clipped by 3 bases and J by 9 bases, with 15 bases between them. CDR3: CASSLAAGLSEQFF. The CDR3 nucleotides read TGTGCCAGCAGTTTGGCGGCGGGGCTCAGTGAGCAGTTCTTC.

The rearrangement uses TRBV7-2 and TRBJ1-2; D is uncertain. The CDR3 consists of 11 residues. Trimming took 6 bases from V and 7 from J, leaving 9 bases between them. Germline CDR1 and CDR2: SGHTA and FQGNSA. CDR3 bases: TGTGCCAGCAGGGATAAGGGTGGCTACACCTTC. It specifies CASRDKGGYTF.

This clonotype was recorded many times. V and J are TRBV12-3 or TRBV12-4 and TRBJ2-7, with TRBD1 matching over 10 bases. The V and J ends lost 5 bases and 7 bases, in that order; junction bases with no gene match: 11. This CDR3 is built from 15 residues. CDR3 in DNA: TGTGCCAGCAGTATCAGACAGGGGGCCCCTGGTGAGCAGTACTTC. Translating it yields CASSIRQGAPGEQYF.

This clonotype has a count of ten or more. This chain uses TRBV3-1 with TRBJ2-3; D call uncertain. Trimming took off 3 bases at V and 2 bases at J, with 15 bases between the two ends. The germline CDR1 and CDR2 sequences are LGHDT and YNNKEL (reference sequence). The CDR3 is made up of 16 amino acids. The CDR3 loop is CASSHYNFDITDTQYF. CDR3 sequence (DNA): TGTGCCAGCAGCCACTATAACTTTGATATCACAGATACGCAGTATTTT.

The CDR3 DNA sequence: TGTGCCAGCATCCTAATCACAGCAAACAATGAGCAGTTCTTC. Its protein is CASILITANNEQFF. The rearrangement joins TRBV7-3 to TRBJ2-1; D gene uncertain. The CDR3 is made up of 14 amino acids. Germline assignment: CDR1 SGHTA and CDR2 FQGTGA. Trimming left V 7 bases short and J 5 bases short, with 15 bases between. Full variable domain (outside the CDR3, taken from reference TRBV7-3 and TRBJ2-1): GAGVSQTPSNKVTEKGKYVELRCDPISGHTALYWYRQSLGQGPEFLIYFQGTGAADDSGLPNDRFFAVRPEGSVSTLKIQRTERGDSAVYLCASILITANNEQFFGPGTRLTVL.